The sequence of this TCR beta chain was determined in a study of CD8 T cells in ankylosing spondylitis. The CDR3 is made up of 17 amino acids. Per the germline V gene, CDR1 is MNHEY and CDR2 is SVGAGI. V lost 4 bases and J lost 8; bases outside the gene matches: 10. Library preparation for TCR beta used quantitative 5'-RACE with molecular barcodes. TCRdb redid the calling of the 5' RACE reads with MiXCR, one entry per CDR3 protein. This table holds around 28,000 distinct CDR3 sequences, 30% found once. This clonotype turned up a few times. Its antigen is unidentified. Study-level points and caveats: Reportedly, disease-linked clones are significantly enriched in ankylosing spondylitis patients' matched synovial fluid.

The sample comprised synovial fluid, either unsorted or a sorted T cell fraction (not recorded which). The origin of this receptor is a male donor with ankylosing spondylitis. This chain connects TRBV6-5 to TRBJ2-1; 14 bases map to TRBD2. DNA of the CDR3: TGTGCCAGCAGTTCCATGACTAGCGGGAGGGGCAGGGATGAGCAGTTCTTC. This codes for CASSSMTSGRGRDEQFF.